The present entry profiles one T cell receptor beta chain with its context. Its antigen is undetermined. Germline V gives CDR1 SGHAT, CDR2 FQNNGV. This CDR3 is 17 amino acids long. The sample belongs to a study of T cells expressing NK-cell markers. On the study more broadly: Each TCR beta repertoire originated in sorted T cells that were CD3+CD56+NKG2C+, CD3+CD56+NKG2C- or CD3+CD56-NKG2C+.

Study-wide points: Dominant NKG2C+ clonotypes were found to form about 1.0-7.0% of CD8+ T cells in six donors. Among a handful of donors, these clonotypes also ranked first in the CD3+CD56-NKG2C+ fraction.

Making the TCR beta cDNA relied on 5'RACE template switching with UMIs. TCRdb processed the 5' RACE reads again and assigns one entry to each CDR3 protein, with no DNA. The specimen's table records approximately 380,000 distinct CDR3 sequences. The sequence was obtained from a man aged 18-70 years in good health. The V and J genes are TRBV11-2 and TRBJ2-3; with no DNA, the TCRdb D assignment of TRBD2 cannot be verified. Sequencing used blood T cells: a sorted CD56 or NKG2C T cell subset, CD4+ or CD8+ T cells, or bulk PBMC T cells (not recorded which). This CDR3 reads CASRRGTSGGYTDTQYF.